The clone carrying this T cell receptor beta chain was observed a single time. The record originates from a study of blood T cell repertoires in COVID-19. Study details: The United States, Italy and Spain supplied acute and convalescent COVID-19 samples. In each case, the material was cDNA or gDNA derived from T cells, B-cell-depleted T cells, or PBMCs.

Per the original methods: Reference gene primer amplification gave nucleated cell count estimates. Libraries were prepared by immunoSEQ multiplex PCR; TCRdb keeps only in-frame clonotypes and omits some of them. The DNA gave D and trimming, while V, J and clone size come from that table. The table shows 150,000 to 200,000 clones, with approximately 80% occurring only once. The CDR3 has 15 amino acids. Germline CDR1 SGHTA, CDR2 FQGTGA. V shed 7 bases and J 0 bases; nucleotides not matched to a gene: 6. The rearrangement links TRBV7-3 to TRBJ2-1, with 7 positions matching TRBD1. The material sequenced was peripheral blood. The sequence came from a human donor in a cohort sampled during active COVID-19. The CDR3 nucleotides are TGTGCCAGCACCATAGCAGGGGGCTCCTACAATGAGCAGTTCTTC. This gives the protein CASTIAGGSYNEQFF.